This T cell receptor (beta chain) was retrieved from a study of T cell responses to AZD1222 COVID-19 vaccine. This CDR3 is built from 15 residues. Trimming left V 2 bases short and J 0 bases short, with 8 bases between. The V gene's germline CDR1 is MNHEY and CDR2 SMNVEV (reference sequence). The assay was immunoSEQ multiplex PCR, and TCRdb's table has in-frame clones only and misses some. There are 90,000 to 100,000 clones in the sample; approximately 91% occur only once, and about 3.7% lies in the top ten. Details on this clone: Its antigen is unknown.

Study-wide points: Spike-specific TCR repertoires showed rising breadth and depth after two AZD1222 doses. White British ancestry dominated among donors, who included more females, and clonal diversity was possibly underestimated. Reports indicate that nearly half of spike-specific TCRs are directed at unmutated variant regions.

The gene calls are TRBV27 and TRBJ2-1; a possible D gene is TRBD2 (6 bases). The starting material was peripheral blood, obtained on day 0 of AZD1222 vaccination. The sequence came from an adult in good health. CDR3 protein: CASSLVGSSYNEQFF. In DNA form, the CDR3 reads TGTGCCAGCAGTTTAGTCGGGAGCTCCTACAATGAGCAGTTCTTC.